This TCR beta chain was captured in a study of CD8 T cells in ankylosing spondylitis. Quantitative molecular-barcoded 5'-RACE generated the TCR beta libraries. TCRdb reanalysed the 5' RACE reads using MiXCR and keeps one entry per CDR3 protein. The data show roughly 180,000 distinct CDR3 sequences, 10% to 15% seen once. Study-wide findings and caveats: The study identified a TCR beta motif of eight highly homologous variants that appeared characteristic of ankylosing spondylitis blood. Some of the motif variants had earlier been found in reactive arthritis patients' fluid and blood.

This clonotype was picked up many times. Its target is unknown. V lost 8 bases, J lost 1 base, and 18 bases lay in between. Germline values: CDR1 MNHEY, CDR2 SMNVEV (reference sequence). The CDR3 runs 16 residues. This receptor was obtained from a female donor with ankylosing spondylitis or in good health (not recorded which). The genes are TRBV27 and TRBJ2-4; possible D gene TRBD2, 5 bases. Sequenced input: blood, either unsorted or a sorted T cell fraction (not recorded which). The CDR3 sequence: CASWARARSAKNIQYF. The CDR3 nucleotides read TGTGCCAGCTGGGCGCGGGCCCGGTCGGCCAAAAACATTCAGTACTTC.